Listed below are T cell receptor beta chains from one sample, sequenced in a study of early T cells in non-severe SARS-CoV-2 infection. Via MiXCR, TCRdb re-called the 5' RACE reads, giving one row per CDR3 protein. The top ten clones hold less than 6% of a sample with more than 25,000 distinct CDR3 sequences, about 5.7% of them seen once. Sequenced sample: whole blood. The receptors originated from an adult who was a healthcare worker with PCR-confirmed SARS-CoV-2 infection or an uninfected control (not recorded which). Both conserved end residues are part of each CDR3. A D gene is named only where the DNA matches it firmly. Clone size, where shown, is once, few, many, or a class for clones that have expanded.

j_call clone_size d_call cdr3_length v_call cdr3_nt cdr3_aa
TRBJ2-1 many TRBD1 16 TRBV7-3 TGTGCCAGCAGTCCCCCCGGGACAGGGTCCTACAATGAGCAGTTCTTC CASSPPGTGSYNEQFF
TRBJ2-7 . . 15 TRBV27 TGTGCCAGCAGTTTATTCGGGGCAGGTTTCTACGAGCAGTACTTC CASSLFGAGFYEQYF
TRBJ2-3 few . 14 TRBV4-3 TGCGCCAGCAGCTTCCAGACCGAGGCAGATACGCAGTATTTT CASSFQTEADTQYF
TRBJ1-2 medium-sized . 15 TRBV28 TGTGCCAGCAGCCTCGACCGGACGGGATGGAATGGCTACACCTTC CASSLDRTGWNGYTF
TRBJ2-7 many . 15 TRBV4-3 TGCGCCAGCAGCCAAGGCGGGGCTGGAGAATACGAGCAGTACTTC CASSQGGAGEYEQYF
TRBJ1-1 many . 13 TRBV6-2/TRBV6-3 TGTGCCAGCAGTTACGAGGGTCGCACTGAAGCTTTCTTT CASSYEGRTEAFF
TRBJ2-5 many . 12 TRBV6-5 TGTGCCAGCAGTTACTCGAGAGAGACCCAGTACTTC CASSYSRETQYF
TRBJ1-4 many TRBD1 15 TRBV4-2 TGTGCCAGCAGCCAAAACAGGGGCACTAATGAAAAACTGTTTTTT CASSQNRGTNEKLFF
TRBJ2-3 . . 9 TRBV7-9 TGTGCCAGCAGCTTTGGAAAGTATTTT CASSFGKYF
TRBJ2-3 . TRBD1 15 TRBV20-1 TGCAGTGCTAGCCCCCGGGACAGGGGGACAGATACGCAGTATTTT CSASPRDRGTDTQYF
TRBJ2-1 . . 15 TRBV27 TGTGCCAGCAGTTCACGCGCCCCGACAGACAATGAGCAGTTCTTC CASSSRAPTDNEQFF
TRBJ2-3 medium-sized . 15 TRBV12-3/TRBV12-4 TGTGCCAGTCAGTTCACCGGGGGTGGCACAGATACGCAGTATTTT CASQFTGGGTDTQYF